The sequence of this T cell receptor beta chain was determined in a study of T cells in Graves' hyperthyroidism and ophthalmopathy. Clinical symptoms, serum thyroxine, TRAb, thyroid ultrasound and orbital computed tomography established diagnosis. Isolation of PBMCs was performed on around 9.7 ml fresh peripheral blood. Many counts were recorded for this clonotype. The TCR beta CDR3 regions underwent amplification using RNA transcripts as the source. Carried out on the TCR CDR3, a first-round RT-PCR used the HTBI primer set. TCRdb re-derived calls from the multiplex PCR reads in MiXCR, one entry per CDR3 protein. In the table there are hundreds of thousands of distinct CDR3 sequences, around 22% of which are singletons. This CDR3 is 12 amino acids long. V lost 0 bases to trimming and J lost 3 bases, with 5 bases between them. Germline V gene data show CDR1 as GTSNPN and CDR2 as SVGIG (reference sequence).

The specimen was blood. This TCR came from a man younger than 40 with Graves' ophthalmopathy. The chain combines TRBV30 with TRBJ1-2; D is unresolved. Here the CDR3 DNA reads TGTGCCTGGAGTGTACAGCACTATGGCTACACCTTC. This translates into CAWSVQHYGYTF.